Listed below are T cell receptor beta chains from one sample, sequenced in a study of cytomegalovirus exposure and HLA in healthy donors. Sequencing used immunoSEQ multiplex PCR; TCRdb keeps in-frame clones, though not all of them. Here the sample spans about 130,000 clones, 70% to 80% being singletons. The sample consisted of PBMCs. The receptors come from a female donor in good health and CMV-seronegative. Each CDR3 is given with its conserved first and last residue. Fields, in order: D gene, V gene, clone size, J gene, CDR3 DNA, CDR3 protein. The D gene is left open where the match is weak. For some rows the clone size is stated as once, few or many, or as a class when expanded; others skip it.

d_gene: -
v_gene: TRBV5-1
abundance: -
j_gene: TRBJ2-7
CDR3nt: TGCGCCAGCAGCTCACACGGGAGTCCCTACGAGCAGTACTTC
CDR3aa: CASSSHGSPYEQYF

d_gene: TRBD2
v_gene: TRBV7-2
abundance: few
j_gene: TRBJ2-1
CDR3nt: TGTGCCAGCGGGAGGGCGGGAGGGTACAATGAGCAGTTCTTC
CDR3aa: CASGRAGGYNEQFF

d_gene: TRBD1
v_gene: TRBV2
abundance: -
j_gene: TRBJ2-3
CDR3nt: TGTGCCAGCAGCCCCGGGACAGGGAGCGATACGCAGTATTTT
CDR3aa: CASSPGTGSDTQYF

d_gene: -
v_gene: TRBV5-4
abundance: -
j_gene: TRBJ2-2
CDR3nt: TGTGCCAGCAGCAGGGACAAGAACACCGGGGAGCTGTTTTTT
CDR3aa: CASSRDKNTGELFF

d_gene: -
v_gene: TRBV6-5
abundance: -
j_gene: TRBJ1-2
CDR3nt: TGTGCCAGCAGCCTTCCGAGTGGTGGCTACACCTTC
CDR3aa: CASSLPSGGYTF

d_gene: TRBD2
v_gene: TRBV5-1
abundance: -
j_gene: TRBJ2-3
CDR3nt: TGCGCCAGCAGCTCACTAGTAGCGGGGGGGGGCACAGATACGCAGTATTTT
CDR3aa: CASSSLVAGGGTDTQYF

d_gene: -
v_gene: TRBV4-2
abundance: -
j_gene: TRBJ2-7
CDR3nt: TGTGCCAGCAGCCCCGCCACGCGGGACTCCTATAACGAGCAGTACTTC
CDR3aa: CASSPATRDSYNEQYF

d_gene: -
v_gene: TRBV28
abundance: -
j_gene: TRBJ1-5
CDR3nt: TGTGCCAGCAGTTTTGGACAGTTCAATCAGCCCCAGCATTTT
CDR3aa: CASSFGQFNQPQHF

d_gene: TRBD2
v_gene: TRBV28
abundance: -
j_gene: TRBJ2-7
CDR3nt: TGTGCTACATCTAGCGGTCGGGACGAGCAGTACTTC
CDR3aa: CATSSGRDEQYF

d_gene: -
v_gene: TRBV27
abundance: -
j_gene: TRBJ1-2
CDR3nt: TGTGCCAGCAGTTTCCGACGTGGGGCTGGCTACACCTTC
CDR3aa: CASSFRRGAGYTF

d_gene: -
v_gene: TRBV4-3
abundance: -
j_gene: TRBJ1-2
CDR3nt: TGCGCCAGCAGCCAAGATGGAAGGGGCCGTGGCTACACCTTC
CDR3aa: CASSQDGRGRGYTF

d_gene: -
v_gene: TRBV4-3
abundance: -
j_gene: TRBJ1-5
CDR3nt: TGCGCCAGCAGCCGACAGTACGGGCAGCCCCAGCATTTT
CDR3aa: CASSRQYGQPQHF

d_gene: TRBD1
v_gene: TRBV2
abundance: -
j_gene: TRBJ1-4
CDR3nt: TGTGCCAGCAGTACCGGGACAGCCCATGCAACTAATGAAAAACTGTTTTTT
CDR3aa: CASSTGTAHATNEKLFF

d_gene: TRBD1
v_gene: TRBV7-2
abundance: -
j_gene: TRBJ2-2
CDR3nt: TGTGCCAGCAGCTTATTGCGGACAGGGATCACCGGGGAGCTGTTTTTT
CDR3aa: CASSLLRTGITGELFF

d_gene: -
v_gene: TRBV6-1
abundance: once
j_gene: TRBJ2-7
CDR3nt: TGTGCCAGCAGAAACACCAACGACTACGAGCAGTACTTC
CDR3aa: CASRNTNDYEQYF

d_gene: TRBD2
v_gene: TRBV28
abundance: -
j_gene: TRBJ2-7
CDR3nt: TGTGCCAGCAATACGCCCGGGACTAGCGGGGTTTACGAGCAGTACTTC
CDR3aa: CASNTPGTSGVYEQYF

d_gene: -
v_gene: TRBV9
abundance: -
j_gene: TRBJ1-6
CDR3nt: TGTGCCAGCAGCGTAGCTACTACTAATTCACCCCTCCACTTT
CDR3aa: CASSVATTNSPLHF

d_gene: TRBD1
v_gene: TRBV5-1
abundance: few
j_gene: TRBJ1-5
CDR3nt: TGCGCCAGCACCGACAGGGCTGTATTCCAGCCCCAGCATTTT
CDR3aa: CASTDRAVFQPQHF

d_gene: -
v_gene: TRBV28
abundance: -
j_gene: TRBJ2-1
CDR3nt: TGTGCCAGCAGTTCACCAGGGGTCGATGAGCAGTTCTTC
CDR3aa: CASSSPGVDEQFF

d_gene: -
v_gene: TRBV7-9
abundance: -
j_gene: TRBJ1-2
CDR3nt: TGTGCCAGCAGCTCCAGCGACAGCATGGATAACTATGGCTACACCTTC
CDR3aa: CASSSSDSMDNYGYTF

d_gene: -
v_gene: TRBV6-4
abundance: -
j_gene: TRBJ2-6
CDR3nt: TGTGCCAGCAGTGATCCTGCTGGGGCCAACGTCCTGACTTTC
CDR3aa: CASSDPAGANVLTF

d_gene: TRBD2
v_gene: TRBV28
abundance: -
j_gene: TRBJ2-1
CDR3nt: TGTGCCAGCAGTTTAAAGGGACTAGCGGGAGCTTCCTACAATGAGCAGTTCTTC
CDR3aa: CASSLKGLAGASYNEQFF